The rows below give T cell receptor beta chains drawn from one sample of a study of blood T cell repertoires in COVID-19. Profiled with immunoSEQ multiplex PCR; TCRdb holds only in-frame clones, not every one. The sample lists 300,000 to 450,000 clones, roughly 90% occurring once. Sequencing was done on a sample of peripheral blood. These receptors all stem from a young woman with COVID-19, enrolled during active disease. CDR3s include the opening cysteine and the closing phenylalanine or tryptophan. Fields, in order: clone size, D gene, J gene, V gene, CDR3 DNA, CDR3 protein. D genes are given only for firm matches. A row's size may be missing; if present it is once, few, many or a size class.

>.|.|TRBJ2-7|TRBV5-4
.
CASSLGVAGGSIF
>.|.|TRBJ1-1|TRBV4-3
TGCGCCAGCAGCCAAGAAGGGGGTTTCGGCACTGAAGCTTTCTTT
CASSQEGGFGTEAFF
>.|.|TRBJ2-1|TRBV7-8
TGTGCCAGCAGCTTCAGGGGTGGCAATGAGCAGTTCTTC
CASSFRGGNEQFF
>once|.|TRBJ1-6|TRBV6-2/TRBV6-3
TGTGCCAGCACTTACCCCGAGGATCGTTCACCCCTCCACTTT
CASTYPEDRSPLHF
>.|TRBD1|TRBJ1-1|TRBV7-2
TGTGCCAGCAGCGGCAGGGGGCAGAACACTGAAGCTTTCTTT
CASSGRGQNTEAFF
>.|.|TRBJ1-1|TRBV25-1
TGTGCCAGCAGTGAATTTGGGGGGACGGGCACTGAAGCTTTCTTT
CASSEFGGTGTEAFF
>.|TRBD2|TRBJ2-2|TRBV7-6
TGTGCCAGCAGCTTAGCGGTCATAGCGGGGGGCCCCGGGGAGCTGTTTTTT
CASSLAVIAGGPGELFF
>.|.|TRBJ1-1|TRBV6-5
TGTGCCAGCAGGGACCAAAGGAGGTACACTGAAGCTTTCTTT
CASRDQRRYTEAFF
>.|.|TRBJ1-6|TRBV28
TGTGCCAGCAGTTTTAGGGGCTCGGGTTCACCCCTCCACTTT
CASSFRGSGSPLHF
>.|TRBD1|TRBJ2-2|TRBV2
TGTGCCAGCAGCGGACAGGGGGCGAAGGCCGGGGAGCTGTTTTTT
CASSGQGAKAGELFF
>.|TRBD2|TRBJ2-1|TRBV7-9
TGTGCCAGCAGCTCGCCGACTAGCGGAAATTACAATGAGCAGTTCTTC
CASSSPTSGNYNEQFF
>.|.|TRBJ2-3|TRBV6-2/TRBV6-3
TGTGCCAGCAGTTATCCCTACACAGATACGCAGTATTTT
CASSYPYTDTQYF
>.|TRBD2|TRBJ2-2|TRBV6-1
TGTGCCAGCAGTGAACTGGGGGGGGCCGGGGAGCTGTTTTTT
CASSELGGAGELFF
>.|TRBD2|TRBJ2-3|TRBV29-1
TGCAGCGTTGAATTAGCGGGAGGAGGCCCAGATACGCAGTATTTT
CSVELAGGGPDTQYF
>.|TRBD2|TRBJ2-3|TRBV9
TGTGCCAGCACCCCTAGCGGGGTGAGCACAGATACGCAGTATTTT
CASTPSGVSTDTQYF
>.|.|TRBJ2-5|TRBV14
TGTGCCAGCAGCCAACTGCGGGGAATACAAGAGACCCAGTACTTC
CASSQLRGIQETQYF
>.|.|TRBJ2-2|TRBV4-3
TGCGCCAGCAGCCAGACGGGAGGGGAGCTGTTTTTT
CASSQTGGELFF
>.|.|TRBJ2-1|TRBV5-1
TGCGCCAGCAGCTTCGTTCTAGACAATGAGCAGTTCTTC
CASSFVLDNEQFF
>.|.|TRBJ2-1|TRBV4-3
TGCGCCAGCAGCCAAGATCGCGGCGGGGCTCTCTACAATGAGCAGTTCTTC
CASSQDRGGALYNEQFF
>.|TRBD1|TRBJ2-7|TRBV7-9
TGTGCCAGCAGCTCACCCCAGGGGGAGAGCTCCTACGAGCAGTACTTC
CASSSPQGESSYEQYF
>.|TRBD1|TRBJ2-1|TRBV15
TGTGCCACCAGTGAACAGGGGGCACGCTATGAGCAGTTCTTC
CATSEQGARYEQFF